This record looks at one TCR beta chain sequence and its context. Its antigen is unknown. Trimming at V came to 6 bases and at J to 5 bases, leaving 9 bases not matched to a gene. CDR3 size: 15 residues. Germline CDR1 reads MDHEN; CDR2 reads SYDVKM. Libraries were prepared by immunoSEQ multiplex PCR; TCRdb keeps only in-frame clonotypes and omits some of them. Here the sample spans 1,500,000 or so clones, roughly 95% being singletons. This entry is derived from a study of shared clonotypes between healthy human individuals. Overall study findings and caveats: Sorted-subset sequencing, rarefaction showed, was incomplete despite large depth. It was the non-shared clonotypes that had lower generation probabilities than clonotypes shared by all four donors.

This clonotype was sampled from a young man in good health. The source material was naive CD4+ T cells sorted from blood. The sample's subset: CD45RA+ positively selected. This chain links TRBV28 with TRBJ2-1, with TRBD1 matching 8 bases. The CDR3 DNA reads as TGTGCCAGCAGCGGGGGACAGGTAGCTAACAATGAGCAGTTCTTC. Protein sequence: CASSGGQVANNEQFF.